The sequence of this T cell receptor (beta chain) was determined in a study of graft-versus-host responses after intestinal transplantation. Study background: Induction using anti-thymocyte globulin, followed by tacrolimus and steroids for two to three years, was given to all recipients. Study-level points and caveats: The marrow of recipients harbored GvH clones, and ileum or blood showed some of them first.

For this clone: Its matching antigen is unknown.

Looked up from germline, CDR1 is SGHRS and CDR2 is YFSETQ. V lost 5 bases to trimming and J lost 9 bases, with 21 bases between them. This CDR3 is built from 16 residues. Clones were read by immunoSEQ multiplex PCR, and TCRdb kept only the in-frame ones, dropping some. The sample lists about 88,000 clones; approximately 90% were seen once. The chain couples TRBV5-1 to TRBJ1-6, with a tentative D call TRBD1 (6 bases). Sequenced material: unstimulated CD4+ T cells sorted from spleen or lymph node cells, taken before transplant. The TCR sequence derives from a human donor who was the organ donor for an intestinal transplant. Here the CDR3 reads CASSPGGRSLSSPLHF. The CDR3 DNA reads as TGCGCCAGCAGTCCGGGGGGGCGGTCGCTGAGTTCACCCCTCCACTTT.